These T cell receptor beta chains were read from a single sample in a study of cytomegalovirus exposure and HLA in healthy donors. Method: immunoSEQ multiplex PCR; TCRdb's copy keeps in-frame clones and lacks some. The profile covers approximately 100,000 clones, with 74% appearing a single time and approximately 2% taken by the ten largest. Sequenced sample: PBMCs. The origin of the receptors is a human donor in good health. CDR3s include the opening cysteine and the closing phenylalanine or tryptophan. The D gene is left open where the match is weak. Rows give clone size only sometimes, using once, few, many, or a class for an expanded clone.

D gene,J gene,V gene,clone size,CDR3 DNA,CDR3 protein
TRBD2,TRBJ2-7,TRBV4-2,.,TGTGCCAGCAGCCCCGGACTAGCGGGGGCCTACGAGCAGTACTTC,CASSPGLAGAYEQYF
.,TRBJ2-2,TRBV14,.,TGTGCCAGCAGCCGACAGACAGTGAACACCGGGGAGCTGTTTTTT,CASSRQTVNTGELFF
.,TRBJ1-1,TRBV19,.,TGTGCCAGTAGTATACCCCCGGGGAGGTCCGGGCTAAACACTGAAGCTTTCTTT,CASSIPPGRSGLNTEAFF
TRBD2,TRBJ2-5,TRBV5-4,.,TGTGCCAGCAGCTTGGAAGGGACTAGGACGGAGACCCAGTACTTC,CASSLEGTRTETQYF
TRBD2,TRBJ2-1,TRBV10-3,.,TGTGCCATCTCAGCGGGGAGCTCCTACAATGAGCAGTTCTTC,CAISAGSSYNEQFF
TRBD2,TRBJ2-7,TRBV7-6,.,TGTGCCAGCAGCCAACTTCAGCGGGGCGAGCAGTACTTC,CASSQLQRGEQYF
.,TRBJ2-1,TRBV30,.,TGTGCCCTCAAGCCAACCAACTCCTACAATGAGCAGTTCTTC,CALKPTNSYNEQFF
TRBD2,TRBJ2-5,TRBV19,.,TGTGCCAGTAAAACTAGCGCCGGTGCAGAGACCCAGTACTTC,CASKTSAGAETQYF
.,TRBJ2-1,TRBV7-6,.,TGTGCCAGCAGCTTAGCGCGGGTCAATGAGCAGTTCTTC,CASSLARVNEQFF
.,TRBJ1-2,TRBV10-2,few,TGCGCCAGCAAAAAGGGCGGGCAGCGAGGGGGTGGCTACACCTTC,CASKKGGQRGGGYTF
.,TRBJ1-1,TRBV29-1,.,TGCAGCGTTAGACTGGCTGGAGGGTCTGAAGCTTTCTTT,CSVRLAGGSEAFF
TRBD2,TRBJ2-5,TRBV7-9,.,TGTGCCAGCAGCTTTCGACTTGGCGGGGGGGCCGCAGAGACCCAGTACTTC,CASSFRLGGGAAETQYF
.,TRBJ1-2,TRBV7-6,.,TGTGCCAGCAGCCTGGACGGCGGGGGGCGAAGCTACACCTTC,CASSLDGGGRSYTF
.,TRBJ2-3,TRBV2,.,TGTGCCAGCAGGAAGAGCAGGGTAACAGATACGCAGTATTTT,CASRKSRVTDTQYF
TRBD2,TRBJ2-6,TRBV18,.,TGTGCCAGCTCACCAGCGGGACTAGCGGGGTTCGTTCGATCTGGGGCCAACGTCCTGACTTTC,CASSPAGLAGFVRSGANVLTF
TRBD2,TRBJ2-5,TRBV27,.,TGTGCCAGCAGTTTATCTCCTAGCGGGGGCCAACCCATACAAGAGACCCAGTACTTC,CASSLSPSGGQPIQETQYF
TRBD2,TRBJ2-5,TRBV5-1,.,TGCGCCAGCAGCTTGGTAGCGGGAGGCCAAGAGACCCAGTACTTC,CASSLVAGGQETQYF
TRBD1,TRBJ1-5,TRBV25-1,.,TGTGCCAGCAGTGGAGGACAGGGGATAGGTAATCAGCCCCAGCATTTT,CASSGGQGIGNQPQHF
TRBD1,TRBJ2-6,TRBV28,.,TGTGCCAGCAGTTCCTATACAGGGGCCCCCTCTGGGGCCAACGTCCTGACTTTC,CASSSYTGAPSGANVLTF
.,TRBJ1-4,TRBV19,.,TGTGCCAGTAGGATATCAACAGAGGGGGTCGGAAAACTGTTTTTT,CASRISTEGVGKLFF
TRBD2,TRBJ2-7,TRBV28,.,TGTGCCAGCAGACCAAATTTAGCGGGGGGGACCTACGAGCAGTACTTC,CASRPNLAGGTYEQYF
.,TRBJ2-1,TRBV27,.,TGTGCCAGCAACCCCGGGGGATGGTGGATCTCAGCAAATGAGCAGTTCTTC,CASNPGGWWISANEQFF
.,TRBJ1-2,TRBV6-5,few,TGTGCCAGCAGTCGGGGGGCGAGGGGTGGCTACACCTTC,CASSRGARGGYTF
TRBD2,TRBJ2-2,TRBV9,.,TGTGCCAGCAGCCCGCTAGCGGGGGGTACGAACACCGGGGAGCTGTTTTTT,CASSPLAGGTNTGELFF
.,TRBJ1-2,TRBV12-5,.,TGTGCTAGTGCTACCACCACTAACTATGGCTACACCTTC,CASATTTNYGYTF
.,TRBJ1-3,TRBV6-1,few,TGTGCCAGCAGTGAAGCAGGCCCTTCTCAATTGTGGGGGCCTGGAAACACCATATATTTT,CASSEAGPSQLWGPGNTIYF
TRBD2,TRBJ2-3,TRBV30,once,TGTGCCTGGAGTAAACCCCCCGGGACTAGCGGGGGGCGTGATACGCAGTATTTT,CAWSKPPGTSGGRDTQYF
.,TRBJ2-7,TRBV5-1,.,TGCGCCAGCAGCTTAAATTCAGGGGATGGAGGCTACGAGCAGTACTTC,CASSLNSGDGGYEQYF
TRBD2,TRBJ2-7,TRBV5-4,.,TGTGCCAGCAGCTTGGGCGCGGGAGAGGGCGAGCAGTACTTC,CASSLGAGEGEQYF
TRBD1,TRBJ2-3,TRBV5-1,.,TGCGCCAGCAGCCCCCAAGAGGGGGCTGTAGATACGCAGTATTTT,CASSPQEGAVDTQYF
TRBD2,TRBJ2-3,TRBV19,.,TGTGCCAGTAGTGTACTAGCGGGAGGGCCCGAAGATACGCAGTATTTT,CASSVLAGGPEDTQYF